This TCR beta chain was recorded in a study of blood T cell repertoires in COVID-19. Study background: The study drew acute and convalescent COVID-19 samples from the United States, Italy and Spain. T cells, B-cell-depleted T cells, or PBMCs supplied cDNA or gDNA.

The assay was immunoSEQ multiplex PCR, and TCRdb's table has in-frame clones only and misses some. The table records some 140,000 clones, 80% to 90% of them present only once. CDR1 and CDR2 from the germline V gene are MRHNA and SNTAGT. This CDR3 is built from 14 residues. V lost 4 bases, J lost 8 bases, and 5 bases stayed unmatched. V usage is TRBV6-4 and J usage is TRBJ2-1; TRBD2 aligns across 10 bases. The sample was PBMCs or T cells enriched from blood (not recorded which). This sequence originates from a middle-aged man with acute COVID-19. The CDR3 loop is CASSGAGGPDEQFF. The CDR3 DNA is TGTGCCAGCAGTGGAGCGGGAGGGCCCGATGAGCAGTTCTTC.